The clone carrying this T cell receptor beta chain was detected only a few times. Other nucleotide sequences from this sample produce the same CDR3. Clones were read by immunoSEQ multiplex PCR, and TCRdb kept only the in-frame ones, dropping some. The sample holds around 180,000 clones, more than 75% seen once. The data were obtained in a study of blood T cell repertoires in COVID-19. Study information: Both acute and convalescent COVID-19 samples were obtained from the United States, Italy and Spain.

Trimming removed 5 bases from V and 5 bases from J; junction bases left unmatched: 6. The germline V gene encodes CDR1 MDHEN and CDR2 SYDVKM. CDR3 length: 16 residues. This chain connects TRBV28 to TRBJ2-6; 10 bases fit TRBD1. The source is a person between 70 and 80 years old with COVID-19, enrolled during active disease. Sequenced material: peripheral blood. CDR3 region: CASSRTGGYWANVLTF. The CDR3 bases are TGTGCCAGCAGTAGGACAGGGGGGTACTGGGCCAACGTCCTGACTTTC. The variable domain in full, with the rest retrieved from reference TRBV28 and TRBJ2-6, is DVKVTQSSRYLVKRTGEKVFLECVQDMDHENMFWYRQDPGLGLRLIYFSYDVKMKEKGDIPEGYSVSREKKERFSLILESASTNQTSMYLCASSRTGGYWANVLTFGAGSRLTVL.